A selection of T cell receptor beta chains follows, all from one sample in a study of metastatic and nonmetastatic thyroid tumors. TCRdb re-called the PCR reads with MiXCR. The repertoire consists of 43,000 or so clones, with under 30% occurring once and the leading ten covering around 3.4%. Sample: blood. All receptors come from a male donor with papillary thyroid cancer or a benign thyroid nodule (not recorded which). Some clones in this sample may be carry-over from other donors' samples. CDR3s include the opening cysteine and the closing phenylalanine or tryptophan. A D gene is named only where the DNA matches it firmly. Clone size, where shown, is once, few, many, or a class for clones that have expanded.

d_gene: -
abundance: few
v_gene: TRBV6-1
j_gene: TRBJ2-7
CDR3nt: TGTGCCAGCAGCCCACACAGCGGTGTGAACGAGCAGTACTTC
CDR3aa: CASSPHSGVNEQYF

d_gene: TRBD2
abundance: few
v_gene: TRBV6-2/TRBV6-3
j_gene: TRBJ2-7
CDR3nt: TGTGCCAGCAGGGAACTAGCGGGAGGAAGCTCCTACGAGCAGTACTTC
CDR3aa: CASRELAGGSSYEQYF

d_gene: -
abundance: many
v_gene: TRBV5-1
j_gene: TRBJ1-2
CDR3nt: TGCGCCAGCAGAGTGGACCCAACGGGGGGCTACACCTTC
CDR3aa: CASRVDPTGGYTF

d_gene: -
abundance: few
v_gene: TRBV6-1
j_gene: TRBJ2-6
CDR3nt: TGTGCCAGCAGTGAAGGGTCTGGGGCCAACGTCCTGACTTTC
CDR3aa: CASSEGSGANVLTF

d_gene: TRBD1
abundance: many
v_gene: TRBV3-1
j_gene: TRBJ1-1
CDR3nt: TGTGCCAGCAGCCCTTGGACAGGGCTCATGAACACTGAAGCTTTCTTT
CDR3aa: CASSPWTGLMNTEAFF

d_gene: TRBD2
abundance: once
v_gene: TRBV5-1
j_gene: TRBJ2-2
CDR3nt: TGCGCCAGCAGCGGAGGACTAGCGGGTACCGGGGAGCTGTTTTTT
CDR3aa: CASSGGLAGTGELFF

d_gene: TRBD1
abundance: many
v_gene: TRBV20-1
j_gene: TRBJ1-1
CDR3nt: TGCAGTGCCGGGACAGGGGACACTGAAGCTTTCTTT
CDR3aa: CSAGTGDTEAFF

d_gene: TRBD2
abundance: -
v_gene: TRBV28
j_gene: TRBJ2-7
CDR3nt: TGTGCCAGCATTACCCAAGCGGGAGGTCTCTACGAGCAGTACTTC
CDR3aa: CASITQAGGLYEQYF

d_gene: TRBD1
abundance: many
v_gene: TRBV6-1
j_gene: TRBJ1-5
CDR3nt: TGTGCCAGCAGCTTTGGACAGGGCTCCCAAAATCAGCCCCAGCATTTT
CDR3aa: CASSFGQGSQNQPQHF

d_gene: -
abundance: once
v_gene: TRBV20-1
j_gene: TRBJ1-1
CDR3nt: TGCAGTGCTAGAGTCTGCACAGTGGACACTGAAGCTTTCTTT
CDR3aa: CSARVCTVDTEAFF

d_gene: TRBD2
abundance: -
v_gene: TRBV7-9
j_gene: TRBJ2-1
CDR3nt: TGTGCCAGCAGCACTAGCGGGAGGTCCAATGAGCAGTTCTTC
CDR3aa: CASSTSGRSNEQFF

d_gene: TRBD2
abundance: medium-sized
v_gene: TRBV19
j_gene: TRBJ2-7
CDR3nt: TGTGCCAGTAGTCCGGGGACTAACGAGCAGTACTTC
CDR3aa: CASSPGTNEQYF

d_gene: -
abundance: medium-sized
v_gene: TRBV27
j_gene: TRBJ2-1
CDR3nt: TGTGCCAGCAGTTTATCGGATAAATACAATGAGCAGTTCTTC
CDR3aa: CASSLSDKYNEQFF

d_gene: TRBD2
abundance: many
v_gene: TRBV7-3
j_gene: TRBJ2-2
CDR3nt: TGTGCCAGCAGTCCAGCGGGAGGGTCGGGCACCGGGGAGCTGTTTTTT
CDR3aa: CASSPAGGSGTGELFF

d_gene: TRBD2
abundance: -
v_gene: TRBV30
j_gene: TRBJ2-7
CDR3nt: TGTGCCTGGACCCCTAGCGGGAGGCCGGACACCTACGAGCAGTACTTC
CDR3aa: CAWTPSGRPDTYEQYF

d_gene: -
abundance: medium-sized
v_gene: TRBV19
j_gene: TRBJ2-7
CDR3nt: TGTGCCAGTAGCTCCTGGGCAGGGGCCTCCTACGAGCAGTACTTC
CDR3aa: CASSSWAGASYEQYF

d_gene: -
abundance: many
v_gene: TRBV12-3/TRBV12-4
j_gene: TRBJ1-2
CDR3nt: TGTGCCAGCCGCAGGTCAGCCTCGACGGGCTACACCTTC
CDR3aa: CASRRSASTGYTF

d_gene: TRBD2
abundance: -
v_gene: TRBV11-1
j_gene: TRBJ2-5
CDR3nt: TGTGCCAGCAGCACTGGACTAGCGGGAGAGGGTCGGGAGACCCAGTACTTC
CDR3aa: CASSTGLAGEGRETQYF

d_gene: -
abundance: many
v_gene: TRBV6-2/TRBV6-3
j_gene: TRBJ2-7
CDR3nt: TGTGCCAGCAGTTATAGGGAGCGTTTGATCTACGAGCAGTACTTC
CDR3aa: CASSYRERLIYEQYF

d_gene: -
abundance: many
v_gene: TRBV3-1
j_gene: TRBJ2-7
CDR3nt: TGTGCCAGTACCTTCGGTGACCGGCAGTACTTC
CDR3aa: CASTFGDRQYF

d_gene: TRBD2
abundance: -
v_gene: TRBV2
j_gene: TRBJ2-7
CDR3nt: TGTGCCAGCAGCGTCTCCCACGGGACTAGCGGGATACCACCCCACGAGCAGTACTTC
CDR3aa: CASSVSHGTSGIPPHEQYF

d_gene: TRBD1
abundance: many
v_gene: TRBV20-1
j_gene: TRBJ2-3
CDR3nt: TGCAGTGTAACAGGGGGCACAGATACGCAGTATTTT
CDR3aa: CSVTGGTDTQYF

d_gene: -
abundance: many
v_gene: TRBV20-1
j_gene: TRBJ2-7
CDR3nt: TGCAGTGCTAGCGGGAGCGAAAATTTCTCCTACGAGCAGTACTTC
CDR3aa: CSASGSENFSYEQYF

d_gene: -
abundance: many
v_gene: TRBV5-5
j_gene: TRBJ1-2
CDR3nt: TGTGCCAGCAGCTTTTTAACCAACTATGGCTACACCTTC
CDR3aa: CASSFLTNYGYTF

d_gene: -
abundance: -
v_gene: TRBV25-1
j_gene: TRBJ1-4
CDR3nt: TGTGCCAGCCTCCCGGCGGACAGCTCTAATGAAAAACTGTTTTTT
CDR3aa: CASLPADSSNEKLFF

d_gene: TRBD2
abundance: many
v_gene: TRBV6-1
j_gene: TRBJ2-7
CDR3nt: TGTGCCAGCAGTCACCCTTGGACTAGCGGGAACTACGAGCAGTACTTC
CDR3aa: CASSHPWTSGNYEQYF

d_gene: TRBD2
abundance: few
v_gene: TRBV30
j_gene: TRBJ2-5
CDR3nt: TGTGCCTGTAGTCCGACGGGAGGATGGGAGACCCAGTACTTC
CDR3aa: CACSPTGGWETQYF

d_gene: -
abundance: many
v_gene: TRBV2
j_gene: TRBJ1-1
CDR3nt: TGTGCCAGCAGTGGGACGGACCACGCAGGCGTAGCTTTCTTT
CDR3aa: CASSGTDHAGVAFF

d_gene: TRBD1
abundance: many
v_gene: TRBV28
j_gene: TRBJ1-2
CDR3nt: TGTGCCAGCAGCCCACAGGGGCTAGTACATGGCTACACCTTC
CDR3aa: CASSPQGLVHGYTF

d_gene: -
abundance: many
v_gene: TRBV3-1
j_gene: TRBJ1-4
CDR3nt: TGTGCCAGCAGCCCGGGGGTTTACGGTGAAAAACTGTTTTTT
CDR3aa: CASSPGVYGEKLFF

d_gene: TRBD1
abundance: many
v_gene: TRBV24-1
j_gene: TRBJ1-5
CDR3nt: TGTGCCACCAGCGACAGGGATGGCCAGCCCCAGCATTTT
CDR3aa: CATSDRDGQPQHF

d_gene: -
abundance: many
v_gene: TRBV9
j_gene: TRBJ2-1
CDR3nt: TGTGCCAGCAGCGTTAGCGGTTACTCCTACAATGAGCAGTTCTTC
CDR3aa: CASSVSGYSYNEQFF

d_gene: -
abundance: many
v_gene: TRBV6-1
j_gene: TRBJ2-2
CDR3nt: TGTGCCACAGCGGAGAACACCGGGGAGCTGTTTTTT
CDR3aa: CATAENTGELFF

d_gene: TRBD1
abundance: few
v_gene: TRBV6-1
j_gene: TRBJ2-7
CDR3nt: TGTGCCAGCAGTGAAACCGACAGGGTCCACGAGCAGTACTTC
CDR3aa: CASSETDRVHEQYF

d_gene: -
abundance: few
v_gene: TRBV28
j_gene: TRBJ2-3
CDR3nt: TGTGCCAGCAGTTTCGGAGGGCTTGATACGCAGTATTTT
CDR3aa: CASSFGGLDTQYF

d_gene: -
abundance: many
v_gene: TRBV4-2
j_gene: TRBJ2-7
CDR3nt: TGTGCCAGCAGCCCGGACCAGGCTCGAGGGGAGCAGTACTTC
CDR3aa: CASSPDQARGEQYF

d_gene: -
abundance: many
v_gene: TRBV11-2
j_gene: TRBJ2-2
CDR3nt: TGTGCCAGCAGCTTAGTTATTGGGAGTAGGACCGGGGAGCTGTTTTTT
CDR3aa: CASSLVIGSRTGELFF

d_gene: -
abundance: many
v_gene: TRBV4-1
j_gene: TRBJ2-5
CDR3nt: TGCGCCAGCAGCCAAGACCAGTTAGCAGTGGAGACCCAGTACTTC
CDR3aa: CASSQDQLAVETQYF

d_gene: TRBD1
abundance: few
v_gene: TRBV6-1
j_gene: TRBJ1-3
CDR3nt: TGTGCCAGCAAATTTGAAGCAGGGGGCTTAGGGAACACCATATATTTT
CDR3aa: CASKFEAGGLGNTIYF

d_gene: TRBD2
abundance: many
v_gene: TRBV7-3
j_gene: TRBJ2-1
CDR3nt: TGTGCCAGCAGCTTAAATAGCGGGGTATTCAATGAGCAGTTCTTC
CDR3aa: CASSLNSGVFNEQFF

d_gene: -
abundance: many
v_gene: TRBV7-3
j_gene: TRBJ2-1
CDR3nt: TGTGCCAGCAGCTTGTTCGGGGTTGAGAGTGAGCAGTTCTTC
CDR3aa: CASSLFGVESEQFF

d_gene: TRBD1
abundance: many
v_gene: TRBV3-1
j_gene: TRBJ1-2
CDR3nt: TGTGCCAGCAGCCCCTGGTACAGGGGGCAACAAGCCGATGGCTACACCTTC
CDR3aa: CASSPWYRGQQADGYTF

d_gene: -
abundance: -
v_gene: TRBV12-3/TRBV12-4
j_gene: TRBJ1-6
CDR3nt: TGTGCCAGCAGCTTGGGGGGCGCGACGGGTCATTCACCCCTCCACTTT
CDR3aa: CASSLGGATGHSPLHF

d_gene: -
abundance: many
v_gene: TRBV2
j_gene: TRBJ1-2
CDR3nt: TGTGCCAGCACAGTTCAGGGGAACTATGGCTACACCTTC
CDR3aa: CASTVQGNYGYTF

d_gene: TRBD1
abundance: few
v_gene: TRBV19
j_gene: TRBJ1-6
CDR3nt: TGTGCCAGTAGTCTCGGACAGGCCCCTAATTCACCCCTCCACTTT
CDR3aa: CASSLGQAPNSPLHF

d_gene: -
abundance: -
v_gene: TRBV3-1
j_gene: TRBJ2-3
CDR3nt: TGTGCCAGCAGCCAAGAGGGGACGGGGAATGGAGATACGCAGTATTTT
CDR3aa: CASSQEGTGNGDTQYF

d_gene: -
abundance: -
v_gene: TRBV7-3
j_gene: TRBJ2-1
CDR3nt: TGTGCCAGCAGCTTGAACCCCTCTCGAAATGAGCAGTTCTTC
CDR3aa: CASSLNPSRNEQFF

d_gene: -
abundance: -
v_gene: TRBV5-1
j_gene: TRBJ1-1
CDR3nt: TGCGCCAGCAGCTTGGGGCAGGAGACTTTCTTT
CDR3aa: CASSLGQETFF